Here is one TCR beta chain with its context. What it binds is unknown. The PCR employed 60 Vbeta primers together with 13 Jbeta primers. TCRdb's table, derived via immunoSEQ multiplex PCR, lists solely in-frame clones and lacks some. The data contain 130,000 or so clones, 60% to 80% of them singletons. The J segment lost 5 bases and the V segment lost 4 bases, leaving 10 bases of the junction unmatched. The CDR3 has 15 residues. The germline V gene has CDR1 SGHNT and CDR2 YYREEE (reference sequence). This sample stems from a study of cytomegalovirus exposure and HLA in healthy donors. Study findings and constraints: When a later analysis was performed, an Asian-associated ancestry cluster reportedly had fewer N-insertions than the roughly 700-donor mean. The study put 150 to 200 TCR beta chains on its list as cytomegalovirus-associated. By HLA locus, TCR association rates varied in a later analysis, with DRB1 showing the most and HLA-C the fewest. A classifier reportedly called cytomegalovirus status with high sensitivity and specificity.

Sequences were obtained from PBMCs. The V gene is TRBV5-4, the J gene TRBJ2-5; 8 bases are a match to TRBD1. The clonotype was recovered from a middle-aged man in good health and CMV-seronegative. Here the CDR3 DNA reads TGTGCCAGCAGCCTCAGTCCAAGGGACAGGGAGACCCAGTACTTC. Translating it yields CASSLSPRDRETQYF. Combining the CDR3 with reference TRBV5-4 and TRBJ2-5 gives the whole variable domain ETGVTQSPTHLIKTRGQQVTLRCSSQSGHNTVSWYQQALGQGPQFIFQYYREEENGRGNFPPRFSGLQFPNYSSELNVNALELDDSALYLCASSLSPRDRETQYFGPGTRLLVL.